These 2 T cell receptor beta chains share one sample of origin, sequenced in a study of T cell responses to AZD1222 COVID-19 vaccine listed by TCRdb under 2021. Preparation of the library involved the immunoSEQ multiplex PCR assay. Entries here come from immuneACCESS through TCRdb and include only in-frame sequences with V and J called. Some clones fail to appear in such tables; in the studies checked, an unresolved V gene covers under half of the shortfall, and the cause of the remainder is unknown. The sample includes some 120,000 clones, with about 90% observed a single time. The leading ten clones occupy approximately 8% of the sample. The sample's time point label, decoded: baseline before first vaccination. The material was peripheral blood, obtained on day 0 of AZD1222 vaccination. The receptors shown here come from an adult in good health.

The J gene is TRBJ1-4, the V gene TRBV7-6, with D possibly TRBD1 on 6 matching bases. The V gene's germline CDR1 is SGHVS and CDR2 FNYEAQ. Deletions cut 4 bases from V and 6 bases from J, with 12 bases between. The CDR3 runs to 14 residues. The DNA of the CDR3 is TGTGCCAGCAGCTCGACCCGACAGGATGAAAAACTGTTTTTT. It codes for CASSSTRQDEKLFF.

V is TRBV30 and J is TRBJ2-3; maybe TRBD1 (5 bases). Trimming removed 2 bases at V and 1 base at J, with 13 bases between. The CDR3 spans 15 residues. Germline V gives CDR1 GTSNPN, CDR2 SVGIG (reference sequence). CDR3 sequence (DNA): TGTGCCTGGAGTCGAAAGGGGTCTGGCACAGATACGCAGTATTTT. Residues: CAWSRKGSGTDTQYF.